The T cell receptor beta chain described here comes from a study of blood T cell repertoires in COVID-19. CDR3 length equals 19 residues. V was pared by 6 bases and J by 0 bases, with 24 bases between. CDR1 and CDR2 from the germline V gene are MDHEN and SYDVKM. Repertoires were generated with immunoSEQ multiplex PCR, while TCRdb's copy carries only in-frame clones and drops some. The table has around 300,000 clones, around nine tenths seen once; the top ten hold under 2.5%. Cohorts were based on clinical histories the participants reported. The chain joins TRBV28 to TRBJ1-5; possible D gene TRBD1, 5 bases. The sequenced sample was PBMCs or T cells enriched from blood (not recorded which). The sequence was collected from a woman aged 60-75 years who had recovered from COVID-19. The CDR3 region has the DNA TGTGCCAGCAGCATCCGGCAGACTCTCTCGGGGGGTAGCAATCAGCCCCAGCATTTT. Amino acid sequence: CASSIRQTLSGGSNQPQHF.